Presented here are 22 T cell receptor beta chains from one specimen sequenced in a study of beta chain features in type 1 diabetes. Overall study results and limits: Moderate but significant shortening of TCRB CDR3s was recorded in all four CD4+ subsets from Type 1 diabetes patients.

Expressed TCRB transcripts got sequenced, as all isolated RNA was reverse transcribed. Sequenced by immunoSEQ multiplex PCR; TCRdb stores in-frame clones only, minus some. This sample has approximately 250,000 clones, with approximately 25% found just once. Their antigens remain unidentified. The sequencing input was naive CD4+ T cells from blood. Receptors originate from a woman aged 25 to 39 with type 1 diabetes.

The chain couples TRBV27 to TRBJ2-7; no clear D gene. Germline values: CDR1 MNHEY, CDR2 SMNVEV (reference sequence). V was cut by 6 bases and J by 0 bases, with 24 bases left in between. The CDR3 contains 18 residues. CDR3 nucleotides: TGTGCCAGCAGCCACCTCGTAGGAGTTGATCCCCTCTCCTACGAGCAGTACTTC. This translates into CASSHLVGVDPLSYEQYF.

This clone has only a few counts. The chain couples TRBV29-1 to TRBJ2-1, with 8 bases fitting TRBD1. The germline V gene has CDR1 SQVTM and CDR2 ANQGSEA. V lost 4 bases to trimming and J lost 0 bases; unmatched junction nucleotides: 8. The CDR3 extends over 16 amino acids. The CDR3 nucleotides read TGCAGCGTTGTCTATTCCGGGACAGGCTCCTACAATGAGCAGTTCTTC. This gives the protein CSVVYSGTGSYNEQFF.

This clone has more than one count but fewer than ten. CDR3 loop: CASSWSSGRPSSGANVLTF. The CDR3 nucleotides are TGTGCCAGCAGCTGGTCTAGCGGGAGGCCCAGCTCTGGGGCCAACGTCCTGACTTTC. The chain couples TRBV7-9 to TRBJ2-6; 11 positions match TRBD2. The CDR3 is 19 amino acids. Germline CDR1 SEHNR, CDR2 FQNEAQ (reference sequence). After removal of 4 bases from V and 0 bases from J, the junction contained 8 bases not matched to a gene.

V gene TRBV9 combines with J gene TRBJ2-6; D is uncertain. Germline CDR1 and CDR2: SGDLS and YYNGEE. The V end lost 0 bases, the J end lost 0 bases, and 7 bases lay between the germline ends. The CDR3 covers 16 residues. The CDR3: CASSVAGSSGANVLTF. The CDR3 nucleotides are TGTGCCAGCAGCGTAGCAGGCAGCTCTGGGGCCAACGTCCTGACTTTC.

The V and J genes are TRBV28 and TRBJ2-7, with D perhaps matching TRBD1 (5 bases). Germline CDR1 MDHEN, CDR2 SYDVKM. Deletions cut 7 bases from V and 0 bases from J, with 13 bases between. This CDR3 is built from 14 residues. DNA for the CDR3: TGTGCCAGCACTTCCCCCCAGGGCTCCTACGAGCAGTACTTC. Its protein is CASTSPQGSYEQYF.

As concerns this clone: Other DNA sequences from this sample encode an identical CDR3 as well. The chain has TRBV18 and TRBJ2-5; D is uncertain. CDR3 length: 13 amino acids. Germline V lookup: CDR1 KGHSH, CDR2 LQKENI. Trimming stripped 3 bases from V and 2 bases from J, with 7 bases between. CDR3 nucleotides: TGTGCCAGCTCACCCCCTTCTCAAGAGACCCAGTACTTC. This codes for CASSPPSQETQYF.

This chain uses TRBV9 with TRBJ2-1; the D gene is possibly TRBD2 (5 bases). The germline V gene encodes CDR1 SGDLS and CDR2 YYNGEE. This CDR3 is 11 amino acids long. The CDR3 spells CLGTEGNEQFF. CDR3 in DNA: TGTCTGGGAACTGAGGGCAATGAGCAGTTCTTC.

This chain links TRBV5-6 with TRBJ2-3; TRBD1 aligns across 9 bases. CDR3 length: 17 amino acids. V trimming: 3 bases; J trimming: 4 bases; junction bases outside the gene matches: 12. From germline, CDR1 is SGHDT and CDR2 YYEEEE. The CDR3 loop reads CASSSFRKTGGADTQYF. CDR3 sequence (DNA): TGTGCCAGCAGCTCATTTCGAAAAACAGGGGGCGCAGATACGCAGTATTTT.

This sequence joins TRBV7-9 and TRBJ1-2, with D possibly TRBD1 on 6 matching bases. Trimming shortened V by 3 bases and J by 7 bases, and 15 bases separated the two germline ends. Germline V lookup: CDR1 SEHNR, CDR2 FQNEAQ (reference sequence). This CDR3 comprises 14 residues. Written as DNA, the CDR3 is TGTGCCAGCAGCTTTTCACAGGGCTCTGTTGGCTACACCTTC. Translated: CASSFSQGSVGYTF.

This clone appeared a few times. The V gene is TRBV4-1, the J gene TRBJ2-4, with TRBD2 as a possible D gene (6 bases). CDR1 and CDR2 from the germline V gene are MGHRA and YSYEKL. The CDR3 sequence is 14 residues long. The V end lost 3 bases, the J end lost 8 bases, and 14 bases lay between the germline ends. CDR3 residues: CASSQGGTLDIQYF. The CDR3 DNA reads TGCGCCAGCAGCCAGGGCGGGACCTTAGACATTCAGTACTTC.

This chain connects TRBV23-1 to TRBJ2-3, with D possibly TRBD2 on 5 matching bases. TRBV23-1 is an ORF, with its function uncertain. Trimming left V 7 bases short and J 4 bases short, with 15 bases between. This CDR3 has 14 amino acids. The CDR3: CASKRPGNADTQYF. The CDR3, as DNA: TGCGCCAGCAAACGACCGGGAAATGCAGATACGCAGTATTTT.

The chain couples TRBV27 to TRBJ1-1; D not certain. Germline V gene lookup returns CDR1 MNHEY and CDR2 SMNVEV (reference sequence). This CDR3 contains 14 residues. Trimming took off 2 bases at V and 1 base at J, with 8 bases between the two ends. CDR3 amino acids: CASSLLPGNTEAFF. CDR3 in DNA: TGTGCCAGCAGTTTACTCCCAGGGAACACTGAAGCTTTCTTT.

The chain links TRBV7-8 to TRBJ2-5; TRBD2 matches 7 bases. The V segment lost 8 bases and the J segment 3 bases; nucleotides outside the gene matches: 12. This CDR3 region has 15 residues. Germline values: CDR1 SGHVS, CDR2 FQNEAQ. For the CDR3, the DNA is TGTGCCAGCGGGCTGGCTAGCGGAGCGGAAGAGACCCAGTACTTC. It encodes CASGLASGAEETQYF.

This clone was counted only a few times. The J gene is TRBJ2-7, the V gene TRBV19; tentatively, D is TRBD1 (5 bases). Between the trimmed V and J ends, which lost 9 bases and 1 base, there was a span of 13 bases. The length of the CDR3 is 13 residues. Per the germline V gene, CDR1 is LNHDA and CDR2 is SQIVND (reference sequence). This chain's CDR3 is CASATGLSYEQYF. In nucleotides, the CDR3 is TGTGCCAGCGCTACAGGTCTATCCTACGAGCAGTACTTC.

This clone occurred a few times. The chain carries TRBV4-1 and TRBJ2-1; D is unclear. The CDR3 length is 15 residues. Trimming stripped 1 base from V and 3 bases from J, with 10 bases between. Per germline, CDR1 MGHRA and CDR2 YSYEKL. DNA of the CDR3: TGCGCCAGCAGCCAAGGCCGGTCTGTCTACAATGAGCAGTTCTTC. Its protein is CASSQGRSVYNEQFF.

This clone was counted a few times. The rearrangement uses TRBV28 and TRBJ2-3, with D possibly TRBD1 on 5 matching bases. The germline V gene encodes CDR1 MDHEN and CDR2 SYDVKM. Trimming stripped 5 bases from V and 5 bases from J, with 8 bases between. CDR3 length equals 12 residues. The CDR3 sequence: CASSTQGDTQYF. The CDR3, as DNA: TGTGCCAGCAGTACCCAGGGAGATACGCAGTATTTT.

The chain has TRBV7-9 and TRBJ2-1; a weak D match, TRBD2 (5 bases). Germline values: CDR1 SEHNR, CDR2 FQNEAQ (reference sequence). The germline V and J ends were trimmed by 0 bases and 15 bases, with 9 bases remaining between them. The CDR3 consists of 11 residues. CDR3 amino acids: CASSLAGVGFF. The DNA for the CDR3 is TGTGCCAGCAGCTTAGCGGGAGTAGGGTTCTTC. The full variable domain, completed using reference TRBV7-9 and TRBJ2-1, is DTGVSQNPRHKITKRGQNVTFRCDPISEHNRLYWYRQTLGQGPEFLTYFQNEAQLEKSRLLSDRFSAERPKGSFSTLEIQRTEQGDSAMYLCASSLAGVGFFGPGTRLTVL.

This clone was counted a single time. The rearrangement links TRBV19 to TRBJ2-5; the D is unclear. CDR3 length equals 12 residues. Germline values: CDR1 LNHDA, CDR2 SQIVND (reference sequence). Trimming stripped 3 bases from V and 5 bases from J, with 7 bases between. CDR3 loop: CASSISPETQYF. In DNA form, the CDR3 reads TGTGCCAGTAGTATTAGCCCGGAGACCCAGTACTTC. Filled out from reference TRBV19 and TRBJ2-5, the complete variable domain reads DGGITQSPKYLFRKEGQNVTLSCEQNLNHDAMYWYRQDPGQGLRLIYYSQIVNDFQKGDIAEGYSVSREKKESFPLTVTSAQKNPTAFYLCASSISPETQYFGPGTRLLVL.

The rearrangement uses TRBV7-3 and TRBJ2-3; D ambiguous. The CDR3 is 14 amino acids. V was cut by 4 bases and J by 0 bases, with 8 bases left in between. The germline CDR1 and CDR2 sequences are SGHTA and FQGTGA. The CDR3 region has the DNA TGTGCCAGCAGCTCCATCGGTAGCACAGATACGCAGTATTTT. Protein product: CASSSIGSTDTQYF.

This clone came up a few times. The CDR3 protein is CREEGVTQYF. The DNA of the CDR3 is TGCAGGGAGGAGGGAGTTACGCAGTATTTT. The chain recombines TRBV20-1 with TRBJ2-3; D perhaps matches TRBD2 (6 bases). CDR1 is DFQATT and CDR2 is SNEGSKA in the germline V gene (reference sequence). CDR3 length: 10 residues.

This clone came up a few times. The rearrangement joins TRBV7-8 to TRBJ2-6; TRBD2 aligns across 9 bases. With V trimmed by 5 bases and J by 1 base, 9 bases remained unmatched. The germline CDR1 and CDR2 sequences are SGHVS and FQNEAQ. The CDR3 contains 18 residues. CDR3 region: CASSQRLAAQSGANVLTF. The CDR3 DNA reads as TGTGCCAGCAGCCAACGACTAGCGGCACAGTCTGGGGCCAACGTCCTGACTTTC.

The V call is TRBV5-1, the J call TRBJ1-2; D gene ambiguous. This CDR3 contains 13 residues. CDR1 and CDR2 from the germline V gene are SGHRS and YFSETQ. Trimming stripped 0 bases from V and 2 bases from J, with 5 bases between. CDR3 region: CASSLDGNYGYTF. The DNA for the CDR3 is TGCGCCAGCAGCTTGGACGGGAACTATGGCTACACCTTC. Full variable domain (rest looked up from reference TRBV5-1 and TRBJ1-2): KAGVTQTPRYLIKTRGQQVTLSCSPISGHRSVSWYQQTPGQGLQFLFEYFSETQRNKGNFPGRFSGRQFSNSRSEMNVSTLELGDSALYLCASSLDGNYGYTFGSGTRLTVV.